The 20 T cell receptor beta chains below were found in one sample sequenced in a study of CD8+ T cells in alopecia areata. RNA was extracted and reverse transcribed into cDNA as the sequencing template. Only in-frame clones appear in the TCRdb table, and some are missing; sequencing was by immunoSEQ multiplex PCR. The table records fewer than 90,000 clones, roughly 50% of them present only once. The sample consisted of NKG2D-high CD8+ T cells sorted from blood. The receptors derive from a human donor with alopecia areata.

The V gene is TRBV28, the J gene TRBJ2-7, with no clear D. V was trimmed by 8 bases and J by 6 bases, leaving 8 bases between them. Germline V gene data show CDR1 as MDHEN and CDR2 as SYDVKM. This CDR3 region has 10 residues. The DNA for the CDR3 is TGTGCCAGCGGACGGCTCGAGCAGTACTTC. Protein product: CASGRLEQYF. Together with reference TRBV28 and TRBJ2-7, the CDR3 gives the full variable domain: DVKVTQSSRYLVKRTGEKVFLECVQDMDHENMFWYRQDPGLGLRLIYFSYDVKMKEKGDIPEGYSVSREKKERFSLILESASTNQTSMYLCASGRLEQYFGPGTRLTVT.

Here the CDR3 reads CASNGRLAGFGEQYF. Here the CDR3 DNA reads TGTGCCAGCAACGGTCGACTAGCGGGATTTGGGGAGCAGTACTTC. V is TRBV27 and J is TRBJ2-7; 11 bases fit TRBD2. Germline CDR1 reads MNHEY; CDR2 reads SMNVEV (reference sequence). The CDR3 consists of 15 residues. J lost 7 bases, V lost 7 bases, and 12 bases had no gene match.

This clone appeared a few times. This rearrangement joins TRBV21-1 to TRBJ1-5. TRBV21-1 represents a pseudogene. The CDR3 consists of 15 residues. The CDR3 DNA is TGTGCCAGCGTTCCTGACGTTTGGATCGATCAGCCCCAGCATTTT. This gives the protein CASVPDVWIDQPQHF.

The chain links TRBV25-1 to TRBJ2-2; no clear D gene. Trimming took off 7 bases at V and 1 base at J, with 10 bases between the two ends. The CDR3 length is 14 residues. CDR1 and CDR2 (germline): MGHDK, SYGVNS. The CDR3 spells CASTNPENTGELFF. As DNA, the CDR3 is TGTGCCAGCACTAATCCGGAGAACACCGGGGAGCTGTTTTTT.

This chain links TRBV5-4 with TRBJ2-3; D not certain. The length of the CDR3 is 15 residues. Germline lookup yields CDR1 SGHNT and CDR2 YYREEE (reference sequence). V gave up 5 bases and J gave up 3 bases, with 16 bases separating them. DNA for the CDR3: TGTGCCAGCAGTTTTGTGGGATTAGGGACAGATACGCAGTATTTT. Translating gives CASSFVGLGTDTQYF. Using reference TRBV5-4 and TRBJ2-3 for the parts outside the CDR3, the full variable domain is ETGVTQSPTHLIKTRGQQVTLRCSSQSGHNTVSWYQQALGQGPQFIFQYYREEENGRGNFPPRFSGLQFPNYSSELNVNALELDDSALYLCASSFVGLGTDTQYFGPGTRLTVL.

The chain combines TRBV4-1 with TRBJ2-7; D unclear. Per germline, CDR1 MGHRA and CDR2 YSYEKL. This CDR3 is 15 amino acids long. V lost 1 base to trimming and J lost 1 base, with 11 bases between them. CDR3 protein: CASSQVGSFSYEQYF. Written as DNA, the CDR3 is TGCGCCAGCAGCCAAGTGGGGTCCTTTTCCTACGAGCAGTACTTC.

This chain joins TRBV4-1 and TRBJ2-7; 8 nucleotides agree with TRBD2. This CDR3 has 13 residues. In germline, CDR1 is MGHRA, CDR2 YSYEKL. V shed 5 bases and J 4 bases; nucleotides not matched to a gene: 4. The CDR3 region has the DNA TGCGCCAGCAGCGAGGGACTAGAGTACGAGCAGTACTTC. It is translated as CASSEGLEYEQYF.

The chain is built from TRBV23-1 and TRBJ2-5; D is uncertain. TRBJ2-7 explains the end of the DNA better; the J call may be wrong. TRBV23-1 is identified as an open reading frame with a role that is uncertain. The CDR3 spans 14 residues. The CDR3 DNA follows: TGCGCCAATACCCTGGACGCGATGCACAGCGAGCAGTACTTC. Translated, it gives CANTLDAMHSEQYF.

The chain links TRBV29-1 to TRBJ1-1; a possible D gene is TRBD1 (6 bases). The CDR3 contains 13 residues. V gave up 7 bases and J gave up 4 bases, with 16 bases separating them. Germline assignment: CDR1 SQVTM and CDR2 ANQGSEA. CDR3 sequence: CSAEDSEGTEAFF. CDR3 sequence (DNA): TGCAGCGCTGAGGACAGCGAGGGCACTGAAGCTTTCTTT. Together with reference TRBV29-1 and TRBJ1-1, the CDR3 gives the full variable domain: SAVISQKPSRDICQRGTSLTIQCQVDSQVTMMFWYRQQPGQSLTLIATANQGSEATYESGFVIDKFPISRPNLTFSTLTVSNMSPEDSSIYLCSAEDSEGTEAFFGQGTRLTVV.

The chain couples TRBV4-3 to TRBJ2-3; possibly TRBD2 for D (5 bases). There are 15 residues in the CDR3. Per the germline V gene, CDR1 is LGHNA and CDR2 is YSLEER. The V and J ends lost 1 base and 0 bases respectively, with 8 bases between them. The CDR3 is CASSQGGFSTDTQYF. CDR3 sequence (DNA): TGCGCCAGCAGCCAAGGAGGGTTTAGCACAGATACGCAGTATTTT.

The chain links TRBV7-9 to TRBJ2-1; 7 bases agree with TRBD2. Germline CDR1 is SEHNR and CDR2 is FQNEAQ (reference sequence). The CDR3 extends over 11 amino acids. V shed 7 bases and J 9 bases; nucleotides not matched to a gene: 3. The CDR3 DNA reads TGTGCCAGCATCCGGGGGGTTGAGCAGTTCTTC. This gives the protein CASIRGVEQFF.

As to this clone: In the same sample, other DNA sequences code for this CDR3. The chain has TRBV5-4 and TRBJ2-7, with D possibly being TRBD2 (5 bases). CDR1 is SGHNT and CDR2 is YYREEE in the germline V gene (reference sequence). The CDR3 has 13 amino acids. V shed 1 base and J shed 1 base, with 6 bases lying between them. The CDR3 DNA follows: TGTGCCAGCAGCTTGCGGGGATCCTACGAGCAGTACTTC. Its translation: CASSLRGSYEQYF.

The chain carries TRBV29-1 and TRBJ2-5, with TRBD1 matching over 10 bases. Unmatched junction bases numbered 13, after V lost 1 base and J lost 2 bases. This CDR3 comprises 18 residues. Germline CDR1 and CDR2: SQVTM and ANQGSEA. For the CDR3, the DNA is TGCAGCGTTGAAGGGGGACAGGGGACCACTGTCACACAAGAGACCCAGTACTTC. As protein: CSVEGGQGTTVTQETQYF. Filled out from reference TRBV29-1 and TRBJ2-5, the complete variable domain reads SAVISQKPSRDICQRGTSLTIQCQVDSQVTMMFWYRQQPGQSLTLIATANQGSEATYESGFVIDKFPISRPNLTFSTLTVSNMSPEDSSIYLCSVEGGQGTTVTQETQYFGPGTRLLVL.

This clone was seen a handful of times. The chain links TRBV21-1 to TRBJ2-3; TRBD2 is the table's D call and was not checked against the DNA. TRBV21-1 corresponds to a pseudogene. CDR3 length equals 16 residues. This CDR3 is CASSKVETPRPDTQYF. The CDR3 DNA is TGTGCCAGCAGCAAAGTGGAGACCCCTCGGCCAGATACGCAGTATTTT.

The chain links TRBV6-6 to TRBJ1-6; D not resolved. Trimming removed 7 bases at V and 5 bases at J, with 18 bases between. Germline-derived CDR1 and CDR2 are MNHNY and SVGAGI (reference sequence). This CDR3 spans 16 amino acids. The CDR3 nucleotides are TGTGCCAGCACCTACGGACTGGGCCTTGATAATTCACCCCTCCACTTT. Residues: CASTYGLGLDNSPLHF.

This clone was seen a few times. The genes are TRBV11-2 and TRBJ2-7, with 8 nucleotides matching TRBD1. CDR1 is SGHAT, CDR2 FQNNGV, per germline. The CDR3 extends over 14 amino acids. Trimming removed 3 bases from V and 3 bases from J; junction bases left unmatched: 4. CDR3 DNA sequence: TGTGCCAGCAGCTTCGGACAGGGTTTCTACGAGCAGTACTTC. Encoded protein: CASSFGQGFYEQYF.

The V call is TRBV4-3, the J call TRBJ2-1, with 9 bases matching TRBD2. The germline CDR1 and CDR2 sequences are LGHNA and YSLEER. The CDR3 consists of 13 residues. V shed 0 bases, J shed 12 bases, and the junction held 3 bases outside the gene matches. The CDR3 sequence: CASSQDLAGWQFF. Here the CDR3 DNA reads TGCGCCAGCAGCCAAGATCTAGCGGGATGGCAGTTCTTC.

The genes are TRBV30 and TRBJ2-1; the D call may be TRBD1 or TRBD2 (5 bases each). The CDR3 spans 14 residues. Trimming cost V 5 bases and J 7 bases, with 18 bases left between them. Germline V gives CDR1 GTSNPN, CDR2 SVGIG (reference sequence). The CDR3 DNA follows: TGTGCCTGGGACCGGGATGGGACGACTAATGAGCAGTTCTTC. Protein product: CAWDRDGTTNEQFF.

V is TRBV2 and J is TRBJ2-1, with no clear D. Deletions cut 7 bases from V and 6 bases from J, with 13 bases between. The V gene's germline CDR1 is SNHLY and CDR2 FYNNEI. The CDR3 is made up of 13 amino acids. The CDR3 protein is CASNIVGSNEQFF. CDR3 nucleotides: TGTGCCAGCAACATAGTGGGCAGCAATGAGCAGTTCTTC.

This rearrangement joins TRBV4-1 to TRBJ2-7, with 8 bases fitting TRBD2. This CDR3 has 14 residues. Per germline, CDR1 MGHRA and CDR2 YSYEKL. V dropped 1 base and J dropped 6; count of bases not matched to a gene: 5. CDR3 protein: CASSQGTGTSEQYF. The CDR3 nucleotides read TGCGCCAGCAGCCAAGGGACCGGGACTAGCGAGCAGTACTTC.